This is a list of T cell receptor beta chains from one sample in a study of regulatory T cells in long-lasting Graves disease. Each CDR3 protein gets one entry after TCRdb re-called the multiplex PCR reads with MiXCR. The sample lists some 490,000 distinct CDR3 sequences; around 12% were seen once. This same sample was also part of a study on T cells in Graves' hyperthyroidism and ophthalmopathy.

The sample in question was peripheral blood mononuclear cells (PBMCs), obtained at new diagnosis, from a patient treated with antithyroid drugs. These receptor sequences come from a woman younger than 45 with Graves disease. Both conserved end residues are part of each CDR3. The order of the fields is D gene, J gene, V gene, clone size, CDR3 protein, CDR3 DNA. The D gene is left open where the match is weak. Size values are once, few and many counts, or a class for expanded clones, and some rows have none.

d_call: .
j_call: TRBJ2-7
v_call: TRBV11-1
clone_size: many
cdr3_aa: CASSLSGTKEQYF
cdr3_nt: TGTGCCAGCAGCTTGAGTGGGACGAAAGAGCAGTACTTC

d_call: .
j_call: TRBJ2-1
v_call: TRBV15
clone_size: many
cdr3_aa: CATSRDIFFGGGDFKYEQFF
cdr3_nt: TGTGCCACCAGCAGAGATATTTTTTTCGGGGGAGGAGATTTTAAGTATGAGCAGTTCTTC

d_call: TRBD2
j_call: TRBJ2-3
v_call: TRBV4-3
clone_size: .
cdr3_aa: CASSQDLAVPTDTQYF
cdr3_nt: TGCGCCAGCAGCCAAGATCTAGCGGTTCCCACAGATACGCAGTATTTT

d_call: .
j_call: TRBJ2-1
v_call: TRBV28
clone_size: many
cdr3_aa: CASTDRPGEQFF
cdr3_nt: TGTGCCAGCACCGATCGGCCGGGTGAGCAGTTCTTC

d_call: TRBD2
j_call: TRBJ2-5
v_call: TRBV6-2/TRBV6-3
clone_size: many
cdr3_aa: CASSYSSVLAGVQETQYF
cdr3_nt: TGTGCCAGCAGTTACTCGAGTGTGCTAGCGGGAGTACAAGAGACCCAGTACTTC

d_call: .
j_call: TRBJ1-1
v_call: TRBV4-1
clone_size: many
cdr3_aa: CASSQGFHPNTEAFF
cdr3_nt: TGCGCCAGCAGCCAAGGGTTTCATCCGAACACTGAAGCTTTCTTT

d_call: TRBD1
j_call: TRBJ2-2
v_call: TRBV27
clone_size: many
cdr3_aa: CASSSDRGPVTGELFF
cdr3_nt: TGTGCCAGCAGTTCCGACAGGGGGCCCGTCACCGGGGAGCTGTTTTTT

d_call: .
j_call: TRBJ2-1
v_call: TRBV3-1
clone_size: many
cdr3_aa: CASSQGRINEQFF
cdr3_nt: TGTGCCAGCAGCCAAGGACGGATCAATGAGCAGTTCTTC

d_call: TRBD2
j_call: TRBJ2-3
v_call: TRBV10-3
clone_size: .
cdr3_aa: CAISEYASSGTSTDTQYF
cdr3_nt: TGTGCCATCAGTGAGTACGCTTCTAGCGGGACTAGCACAGATACGCAGTATTTT

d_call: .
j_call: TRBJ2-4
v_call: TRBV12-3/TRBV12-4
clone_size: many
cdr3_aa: CASSPLGQGILGNIQYF
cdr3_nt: TGTGCCAGCAGTCCTTTAGGGCAGGGGATTTTGGGAAACATTCAGTACTTC

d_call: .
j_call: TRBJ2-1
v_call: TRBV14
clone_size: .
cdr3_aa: CASSQVRCEQFF
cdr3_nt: TGTGCCAGCAGCCAAGTTCGTTGTGAGCAGTTCTTC

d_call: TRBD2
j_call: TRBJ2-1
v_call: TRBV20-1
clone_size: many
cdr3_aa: CSARGTSGNSYNEQFF
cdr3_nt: TGCAGTGCGCGGGGGACTAGCGGGAATTCCTACAATGAGCAGTTCTTC

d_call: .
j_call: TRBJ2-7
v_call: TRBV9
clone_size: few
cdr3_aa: CASSPGTSLSYEQYF
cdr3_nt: TGTGCCAGCAGCCCCGGGACCTCCCTCTCCTACGAGCAGTACTTC

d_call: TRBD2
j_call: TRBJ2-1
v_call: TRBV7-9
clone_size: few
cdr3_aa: CASSFPGLAGKYNEQFF
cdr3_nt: TGTGCCAGCAGCTTCCCGGGACTAGCGGGAAAATACAATGAGCAGTTCTTC

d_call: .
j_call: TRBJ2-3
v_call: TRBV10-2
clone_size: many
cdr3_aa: CASRRDFIPDTQYF
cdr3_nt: TGCGCCAGCCGACGGGACTTTATCCCAGATACGCAGTATTTT

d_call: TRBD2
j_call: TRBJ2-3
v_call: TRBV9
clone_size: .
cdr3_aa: CASNPSGRDTHTQYF
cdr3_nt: TGTGCCAGCAACCCCAGCGGGAGGGATACCCATACGCAGTATTTT

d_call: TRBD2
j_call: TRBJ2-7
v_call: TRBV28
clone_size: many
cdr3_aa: CASNPLGGFSSYEQYF
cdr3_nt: TGTGCCAGCAATCCCCTGGGGGGGTTCAGCTCCTACGAGCAGTACTTC

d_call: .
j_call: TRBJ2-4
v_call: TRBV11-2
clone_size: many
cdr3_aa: CASSRRPPGVSAKNIQYF
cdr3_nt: TGTGCCAGCAGCCGCCGGCCTCCCGGCGTCAGCGCCAAAAACATTCAGTACTTC

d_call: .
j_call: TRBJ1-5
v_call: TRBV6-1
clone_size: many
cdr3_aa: CASSVWRSNQPQHF
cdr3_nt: TGTGCCAGCAGTGTCTGGCGGAGCAATCAGCCCCAGCATTTT

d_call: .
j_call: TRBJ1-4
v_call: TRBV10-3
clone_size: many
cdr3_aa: CATRRGEKLFF
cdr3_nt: TGTGCCACCCGGCGAGGGGAAAAACTGTTTTTT

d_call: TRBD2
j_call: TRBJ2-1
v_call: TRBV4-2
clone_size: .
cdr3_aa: CASSQDPRIRAGFYNEQFF
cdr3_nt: TGTGCCAGCAGCCAAGATCCAAGAATTCGAGCGGGATTCTACAATGAGCAGTTCTTC

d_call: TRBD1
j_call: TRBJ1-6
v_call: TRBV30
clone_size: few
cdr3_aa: CAWSLSRGQVSPLHF
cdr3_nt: TGTGCCTGGTCCCTATCTAGGGGGCAGGTGTCACCCCTCCACTTT

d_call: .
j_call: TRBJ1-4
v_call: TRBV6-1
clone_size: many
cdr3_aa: CASSERGRNNEKLFF
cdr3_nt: TGTGCCAGCAGTGAAAGGGGACGGAATAATGAAAAACTGTTTTTT

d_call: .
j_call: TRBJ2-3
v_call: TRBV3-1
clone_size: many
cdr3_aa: CASSLRSRDTQYF
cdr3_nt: TGTGCCAGCAGTCTACGTTCTAGAGATACGCAGTATTTT

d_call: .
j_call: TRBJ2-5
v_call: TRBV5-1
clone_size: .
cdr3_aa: CASSHVGWKETQYF
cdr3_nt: TGCGCCAGCAGCCATGTAGGTTGGAAGGAGACCCAGTACTTC

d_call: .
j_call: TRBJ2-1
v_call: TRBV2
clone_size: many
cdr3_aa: CASSEAKGYNEQFF
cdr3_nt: TGTGCCAGCAGTGAAGCGAAGGGGTACAATGAGCAGTTCTTC

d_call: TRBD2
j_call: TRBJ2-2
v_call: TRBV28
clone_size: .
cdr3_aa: CASSLVGERDGELFF
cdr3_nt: TGTGCCAGCAGTTTAGTGGGGGAGCGGGACGGGGAGCTGTTTTTT

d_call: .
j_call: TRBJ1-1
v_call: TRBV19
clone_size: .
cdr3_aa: CATQVGRGNPEAFF
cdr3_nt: TGTGCCACACAAGTAGGGAGAGGGAACCCTGAAGCTTTCTTT

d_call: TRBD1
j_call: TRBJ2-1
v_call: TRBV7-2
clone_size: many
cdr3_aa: CASSSDGGQGYNEQFF
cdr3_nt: TGTGCCAGCAGCTCCGACGGGGGACAGGGGTACAATGAGCAGTTCTTC

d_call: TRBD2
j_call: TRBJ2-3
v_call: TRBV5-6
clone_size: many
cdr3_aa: CASSRAGEGTDTRYF
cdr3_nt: TGTGCCAGCAGCCGAGCGGGAGAGGGCACAGATACGCGGTATTTT

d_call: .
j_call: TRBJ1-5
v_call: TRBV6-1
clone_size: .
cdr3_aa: CASTEVWGSQPQHF
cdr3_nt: TGTGCCAGCACCGAGGTGTGGGGGAGTCAGCCCCAGCATTTT

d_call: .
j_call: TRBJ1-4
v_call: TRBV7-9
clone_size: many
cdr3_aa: CASSSVGGLNEKLFF
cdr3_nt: TGTGCCAGCAGCTCAGTGGGGGGACTGAATGAAAAACTGTTTTTT

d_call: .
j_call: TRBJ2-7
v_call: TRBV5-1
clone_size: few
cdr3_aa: CASSRSIGRSYEQYF
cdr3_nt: TGCGCCAGCAGCCGCTCAATCGGGAGAAGCTACGAGCAGTACTTC

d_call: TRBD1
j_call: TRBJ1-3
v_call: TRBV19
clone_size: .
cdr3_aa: CASTSGGSGNTIYF
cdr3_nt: TGTGCCAGTACCTCAGGGGGCTCTGGAAACACCATATATTTT

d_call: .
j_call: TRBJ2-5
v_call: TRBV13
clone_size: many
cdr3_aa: CASSLGGEETQYF
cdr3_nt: TGTGCCAGCAGCTTAGGAGGGGAGGAGACCCAGTACTTC

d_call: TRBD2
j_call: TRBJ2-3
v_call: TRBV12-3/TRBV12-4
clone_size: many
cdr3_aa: CASSFPAGGDTQYF
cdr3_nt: TGTGCCAGCAGTTTTCCAGCGGGAGGAGATACGCAGTATTTT

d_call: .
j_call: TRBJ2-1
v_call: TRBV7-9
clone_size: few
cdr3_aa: CASSLNDGGPKNEQFF
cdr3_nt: TGTGCCAGCAGCTTAAACGACGGCGGCCCTAAAAATGAGCAGTTCTTC

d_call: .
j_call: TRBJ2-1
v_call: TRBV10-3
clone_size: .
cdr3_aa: CAISERGQKQFF
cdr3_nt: TGTGCCATCAGTGAGAGAGGGCAAAAGCAGTTCTTC

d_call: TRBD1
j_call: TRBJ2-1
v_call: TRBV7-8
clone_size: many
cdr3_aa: CASSFRQGAGEQFF
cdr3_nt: TGTGCCAGCAGCTTTAGACAGGGGGCTGGAGAGCAGTTCTTC

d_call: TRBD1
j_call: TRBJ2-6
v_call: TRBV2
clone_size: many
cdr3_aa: CASSVEDRGNPGANVLTF
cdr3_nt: TGTGCCAGCAGTGTGGAAGACAGGGGAAATCCTGGGGCCAACGTCCTGACTTTC

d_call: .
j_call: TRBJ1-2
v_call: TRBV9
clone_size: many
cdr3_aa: CASSPRDDFTNYGYTF
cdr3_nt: TGTGCCAGCAGCCCCCGTGATGACTTTACTAACTATGGCTACACCTTC

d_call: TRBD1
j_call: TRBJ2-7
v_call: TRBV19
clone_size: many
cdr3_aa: CASSSAGQGAYEQYF
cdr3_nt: TGTGCCAGTAGTTCGGCGGGACAGGGGGCCTACGAGCAGTACTTC

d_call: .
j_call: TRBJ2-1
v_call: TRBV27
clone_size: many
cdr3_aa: CASSPGTAGYNEQFF
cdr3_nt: TGTGCCAGCAGTCCCGGGACGGCCGGTTACAATGAGCAGTTCTTC

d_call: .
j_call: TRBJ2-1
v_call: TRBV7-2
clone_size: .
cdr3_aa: CASSLPAWGETTNYNEQFF
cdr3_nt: TGTGCCAGCAGCTTACCAGCATGGGGCGAGACCACGAACTACAATGAGCAGTTCTTC

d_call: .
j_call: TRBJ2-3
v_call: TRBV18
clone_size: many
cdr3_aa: CASSPRESSTDTQYF
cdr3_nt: TGTGCCAGCTCACCTCGAGAGAGCAGCACAGATACGCAGTATTTT

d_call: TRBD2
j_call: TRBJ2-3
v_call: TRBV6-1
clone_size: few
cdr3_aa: CASRVGKASGTDTQYF
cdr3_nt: TGTGCCAGCAGGGTTGGGAAGGCTAGCGGAACAGATACGCAGTATTTT

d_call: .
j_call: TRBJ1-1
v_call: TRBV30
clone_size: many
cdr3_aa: CACAGYSGGEAFF
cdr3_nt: TGTGCCTGCGCAGGGTACTCAGGAGGTGAAGCTTTCTTT

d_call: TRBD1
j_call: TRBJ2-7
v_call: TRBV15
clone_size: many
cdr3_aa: CATSRGPGQSPYEQYF
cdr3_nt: TGTGCCACCAGCAGAGGTCCGGGACAGTCCCCCTACGAGCAGTACTTC

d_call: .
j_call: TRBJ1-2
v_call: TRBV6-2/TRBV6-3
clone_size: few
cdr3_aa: CASSYSSRGGVDYGYTF
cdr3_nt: TGTGCCAGCAGTTACTCTTCGCGCGGGGGGGTGGACTATGGCTACACCTTC

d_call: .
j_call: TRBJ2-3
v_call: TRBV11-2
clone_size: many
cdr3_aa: CASSLTRGHTDTQYF
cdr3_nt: TGTGCCAGCAGCTTAACCCGGGGCCACACAGATACGCAGTATTTT

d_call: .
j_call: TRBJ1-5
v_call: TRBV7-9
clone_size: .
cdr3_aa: CASSLGDTNQPQHF
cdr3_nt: TGTGCCAGCAGCTTAGGCGACACCAATCAGCCCCAGCATTTT

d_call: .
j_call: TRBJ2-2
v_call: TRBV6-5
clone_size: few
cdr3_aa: CASSYSTVGELFF
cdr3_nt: TGTGCCAGCAGTTACTCGACGGTCGGGGAGCTGTTTTTT

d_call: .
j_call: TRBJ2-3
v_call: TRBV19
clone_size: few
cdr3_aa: CASSMRSDRKTQYF
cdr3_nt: TGTGCCAGTAGTATGAGGTCCGACAGAAAGACGCAGTATTTT

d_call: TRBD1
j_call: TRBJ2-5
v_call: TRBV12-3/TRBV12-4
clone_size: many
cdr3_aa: CASRGTTGEVETQYF
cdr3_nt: TGTGCCAGCAGAGGAACGACAGGGGAGGTGGAGACCCAGTACTTC